Listed below are T cell receptor beta chains from one sample, sequenced in a study of blood T cell repertoires in COVID-19. Here immunoSEQ multiplex PCR was the method, and the copy in TCRdb shows in-frame clones only, minus some. The sample contains about 220,000 clones, under 90% of which appear only once. Sequencing input: peripheral blood. The receptors come from a woman in her sixties or seventies who had recovered from COVID-19. CDR3s include the opening cysteine and the closing phenylalanine or tryptophan. D genes are given only for firm matches. Clone sizes are given selectively: once, few, many, or a class where the clone is expanded.

d_gene	j_gene	abundance	v_gene	CDR3aa	CDR3nt
NA	TRBJ2-5	NA	TRBV5-1	CASSSGQPQETQYF	TGCGCCAGCAGCTCTGGACAGCCGCAAGAGACCCAGTACTTC
TRBD2	TRBJ2-5	NA	TRBV5-1	CASSPVSASGRETQYF	TGCGCCAGCAGCCCGGTTTCGGCTAGCGGACGAGAGACCCAGTACTTC
TRBD1	TRBJ2-1	NA	TRBV27	CATGQGDEQFF	TGTGCCACTGGACAGGGGGATGAGCAGTTCTTC
NA	TRBJ1-1	NA	TRBV5-1	CASWGQLNTEAFF	TGCGCCAGCTGGGGACAACTGAACACTGAAGCTTTCTTT
NA	TRBJ1-6	NA	TRBV6-5	CASSQGSSYNSPLHF	TGTGCCAGCAGTCAGGGGAGCTCCTATAATTCACCCCTCCACTTT
TRBD1	TRBJ2-3	NA	TRBV7-3	CASSLTKSGQGVTDTQYF	TGTGCCAGCAGCTTAACGAAGTCAGGCCAGGGGGTGACAGATACGCAGTATTTT
NA	TRBJ2-7	NA	TRBV11-2	CASSLRTGPPYEQYF	TGTGCCAGCAGCTTACGTACAGGGCCCCCCTACGAGCAGTACTTC
NA	TRBJ1-1	NA	TRBV6-6	CASRHRGSPFNTEAFF	TGTGCCAGCAGACACCGCGGCAGCCCGTTTAACACTGAAGCTTTCTTT
NA	TRBJ1-1	NA	TRBV12-3/TRBV12-4	CASSPDGVAAFF	TGTGCCAGCAGCCCCGACGGGGTTGCAGCTTTCTTT
NA	TRBJ2-2	NA	TRBV6-6	CASSLTGLANTGELFF	TGTGCCAGCAGTCTGACGGGACTGGCGAACACCGGGGAGCTGTTTTTT
NA	TRBJ2-7	NA	TRBV14	CASRRGGAYEQYF	TGTGCCAGCCGGAGAGGGGGGGCCTACGAGCAGTACTTC
NA	TRBJ1-5	many	TRBV5-5	CASSSVAQAYNQPQHF	TGTGCCAGCAGCTCGGTTGCACAGGCTTACAATCAGCCCCAGCATTTT
TRBD1	TRBJ1-6	NA	TRBV3-1/TRBV3-2	CASSLGQGAGSYNSPLHF	TGTGCCAGCAGCCTGGGGCAGGGGGCTGGCTCCTATAATTCACCCCTCCACTTT
NA	TRBJ2-4	NA	TRBV7-6	CASSPGESKNIQYF	TGTGCCAGCAGCCCCGGAGAATCCAAAAACATTCAGTACTTC
TRBD2	TRBJ2-3	NA	TRBV6-5	CASSSRASGGTDTQYF	TGTGCCAGCAGTTCCCGGGCTAGCGGGGGGACAGATACGCAGTATTTT
TRBD1	TRBJ2-3	once	TRBV6-4	CASSRDRSTDTQYF	TGTGCCAGCAGTCGGGACAGGAGCACAGATACGCAGTATTTT
TRBD2	TRBJ2-5	NA	TRBV11-2	CASRRGSGGKQETQYF	TGTGCCAGCAGGAGAGGCAGCGGGGGAAAACAAGAGACCCAGTACTTC
TRBD2	TRBJ2-3	NA	TRBV4-1	CASSQEAAGGTDTQYF	TGCGCCAGCAGCCAAGAGGCAGCGGGGGGCACAGATACGCAGTATTTT
NA	TRBJ2-1	NA	TRBV6-2/TRBV6-3	CASSFGSHGGYEQFF	TGTGCCAGCAGTTTTGGATCGCACGGCGGTTATGAGCAGTTCTTC
TRBD2	TRBJ2-1	NA	TRBV24-1	CATSGNSGGPHNEQFF	TGTGCCACCAGTGGGAATAGCGGGGGGCCCCACAATGAGCAGTTCTTC
TRBD1	TRBJ1-4	NA	TRBV15	CATSRDGTDNEKLFF	TGTGCCACCAGCAGAGATGGGACAGATAATGAAAAACTGTTTTTT
TRBD1	TRBJ2-1	NA	TRBV7-2	CASSLGGTGSREQFF	TGTGCCAGCAGCTTAGGTGGGACAGGGTCGCGTGAGCAGTTCTTC
NA	TRBJ2-6	NA	TRBV5-6	CASSLLGQFHSGANVLTF	TGTGCCAGCAGCTTACTCGGACAGTTCCACTCTGGGGCCAACGTCCTGACTTTC
NA	TRBJ1-4	NA	TRBV7-9	CASSPFTGNEKLFF	TGTGCCAGCAGCCCTTTCACAGGGAACGAAAAACTGTTTTTT
TRBD1	TRBJ1-2	NA	TRBV6-2/TRBV6-3	CASSDRQGVYGYTF	TGTGCCAGCAGCGACCGCCAGGGGGTTTATGGCTACACCTTC
TRBD1	TRBJ2-7	NA	TRBV6-5	CASSSGTAPEQYF	TGTGCCAGCAGTTCCGGGACAGCTCCCGAGCAGTACTTC
NA	TRBJ1-2	NA	TRBV30	CAWREEGGLSYGYTF	TGTGCCTGGAGGGAGGAGGGGGGGCTTTCCTATGGCTACACCTTC
TRBD2	TRBJ2-3	few	TRBV11-2	CASSARLPSGGATDTQYF	TGTGCCAGCAGCGCCCGCCTCCCTAGCGGGGGGGCCACAGATACGCAGTATTTT
NA	TRBJ2-1	NA	TRBV6-2/TRBV6-3	CASSYSLSLAVSYNEQFF	TGTGCCAGCAGTTACTCGCTCTCACTGGCGGTCTCCTACAATGAGCAGTTCTTC
NA	TRBJ1-2	NA	TRBV27	CASSFTPQGDGYTF	TGTGCCAGCAGTTTTACCCCACAGGGCGATGGCTACACCTTC
NA	TRBJ2-3	NA	TRBV7-2	CASSLARDTQYF	TGTGCCAGCAGCTTAGCTAGAGATACGCAGTATTTT
TRBD1	TRBJ1-1	NA	TRBV5-6	CASRDTGGDTEAFF	TGTGCCAGCAGAGACACAGGGGGGGACACTGAAGCTTTCTTT
TRBD1	TRBJ1-1	NA	TRBV5-1	CASSLTGTGDTEAFF	TGCGCCAGCAGCTTAACCGGGACAGGGGACACTGAAGCTTTCTTT
TRBD2	TRBJ2-2	NA	TRBV7-9	CASSSGRHAPGGTGELFF	TGTGCCAGCAGCTCCGGACGTCATGCTCCGGGGGGCACCGGGGAGCTGTTTTTT